The 28 T cell receptor beta chains presented below share a single source sample, sequenced in a study of shared clonotypes between healthy human individuals. TCRdb's copy holds only in-frame clones and misses some; the assay was immunoSEQ multiplex PCR. Of under 2,500,000 clones detected, 95% appear once; the ten largest clones hold about 0.13%. Sequencing was performed on naive CD4+ T cells sorted from blood. Subset noted: CD45RA+ positively selected. The receptor set was obtained from a man aged 18 to 35 in good health.

The chain combines TRBV6-6 with TRBJ1-4, with TRBD1 matching over 8 bases. The junction had 7 bases not matched to a gene; V was cut back by 2 bases and J by 8 bases. The CDR3 is made up of 15 amino acids. Per the germline V gene, CDR1 is MNHNY and CDR2 is SVGAGI (reference sequence). The CDR3 protein is CASSYRQGAREKLFF. CDR3 DNA sequence: TGTGCCAGCAGTTACCGGCAGGGGGCCAGGGAAAAACTGTTTTTT.

The chain is built from TRBV7-2 and TRBJ1-2; perhaps TRBD1 as D (5 bases). Germline V lookup: CDR1 SGHTA, CDR2 FQGNSA. The CDR3 is made up of 13 amino acids. Trimming removed 5 bases from V and 7 bases from J, with 14 bases in between. CDR3 region: CASSREGRGGYTF. The CDR3 DNA is TGTGCCAGCAGCCGGGAGGGTAGGGGTGGCTACACCTTC.

This clone was detected only a few times. The V gene is TRBV6-4, the J gene TRBJ1-6; tentative D call: TRBD1 (5 bases). Germline V lookup: CDR1 MRHNA, CDR2 SNTAGT. Trimming removed 6 bases at V and 7 bases at J, with 13 bases between. This CDR3 is 14 amino acids long. This CDR3 is CASREPDMNSPLHF. The CDR3, as DNA: TGTGCCAGCAGGGAACCGGACATGAATTCACCCCTCCACTTT.

The rearrangement joins TRBV18 to TRBJ1-3, with 7 bases aligning to TRBD1. The CDR3 runs 16 residues. Germline V gene sequence: CDR1 KGHSH, CDR2 LQKENI. Trimming took 5 bases from V and 0 from J; bases not matched to a gene: 7. CDR3 sequence reads: CASSSLGQYSGNTIYF. The CDR3 nucleotides are TGTGCCAGCTCATCGCTGGGACAGTACTCTGGAAACACCATATATTTT.

The rearrangement links TRBV18 to TRBJ2-5, with D perhaps being TRBD1 or TRBD2 (5 bases each). Trimming cost V 0 bases and J 5 bases, with 13 bases left between them. Germline V gene data show CDR1 as KGHSH and CDR2 as LQKENI. The CDR3 has 15 residues. CDR3 in amino acids: CASSPPGPKTETQYF. CDR3 in DNA: TGTGCCAGCTCACCACCGGGACCCAAGACGGAGACCCAGTACTTC.

The chain joins TRBV10-3 to TRBJ2-3; D perhaps matches TRBD1 (5 bases). Germline CDR1 and CDR2: ENHRY and SYGVKD. V lost 11 bases and J 2 bases, leaving 14 bases between the germline ends. The CDR3 is 13 residues long. This CDR3 reads CAATTDTTDTQYF. CDR3 nucleotides: TGTGCCGCGACAACGGACACCACAGATACGCAGTATTTT.

The chain joins TRBV19 to TRBJ1-5; unclear D gene. V was clipped by 5 bases and J by 0 bases, with 11 bases between them. There are 15 residues in the CDR3. CDR1 is LNHDA and CDR2 is SQIVND in the germline V gene (reference sequence). CDR3 region: CASSQDRLSNQPQHF. The CDR3 coding sequence is TGTGCCAGTAGTCAGGATAGACTTAGCAATCAGCCCCAGCATTTT.

This clone was recorded only once. The chain couples TRBV5-4 to TRBJ1-6; D call uncertain. CDR1 is SGHNT and CDR2 is YYREEE in the germline V gene (reference sequence). This CDR3 region has 15 residues. The V gene lost 3 bases and the J gene lost 8 bases, with 15 bases spanning the gap. In DNA, the CDR3 is TGTGCCAGCAGCTCCCCTTCGAGTTCGGATTCACCCCTCCACTTT. Translating gives CASSSPSSSDSPLHF. Drawing the rest from reference TRBV5-4 and TRBJ1-6, the complete variable domain is ETGVTQSPTHLIKTRGQQVTLRCSSQSGHNTVSWYQQALGQGPQFIFQYYREEENGRGNFPPRFSGLQFPNYSSELNVNALELDDSALYLCASSSPSSSDSPLHFGNGTRLTVT.

The rearrangement joins TRBV10-3 to TRBJ1-2; 8 bases line up with TRBD1. J lost 3 bases, V lost 7 bases, and 4 bases had no gene match. The CDR3 is 13 amino acids. The germline CDR1 and CDR2 sequences are ENHRY and SYGVKD. CDR3 protein: CAITMTGDYGYTF. The CDR3 region has the DNA TGTGCCATCACAATGACAGGGGACTATGGCTACACCTTC.

As to this clone: Other DNA sequences within the sample encode an identical CDR3. The CDR3 reads CAWSGQGGQPQHF. In nucleotides, the CDR3 is TGTGCCTGGAGTGGACAGGGGGGCCAGCCCCAGCATTTT. V gene TRBV30 combines with J gene TRBJ1-5; 9 bases align to TRBD1. Germline values: CDR1 GTSNPN, CDR2 SVGIG (reference sequence). This CDR3 is built from 13 residues. J lost 7 bases, V lost 1 base, and 2 bases had no gene match.

The V gene is TRBV5-4, the J gene TRBJ2-3, with TRBD2 matching over 7 bases. From germline, CDR1 is SGHNT and CDR2 YYREEE (reference sequence). This CDR3 spans 15 amino acids. With 5 bases clipped from V and 3 bases from J, the junction kept 9 bases outside the gene matches. CDR3 region: CASSLPGSGTDTQYF. CDR3 bases: TGTGCCAGCAGTTTGCCGGGTAGCGGGACAGATACGCAGTATTTT.

In its sample, this clone was seen a few times. V and J are TRBV9 and TRBJ2-3, with D perhaps given as TRBD1 or TRBD2 (5 bases each). The CDR3 length is 15 residues. Trimming left V 0 bases short and J 0 bases short, with 8 bases between. Germline assignment: CDR1 SGDLS and CDR2 YYNGEE. The CDR3 reads CASSVDGASTDTQYF. DNA of the CDR3: TGTGCCAGCAGCGTAGACGGGGCTAGCACAGATACGCAGTATTTT.

In its sample, this clone was seen once. The rearrangement joins TRBV6-6 to TRBJ1-2; D gene unclear. Trimming removed 8 bases from V and 8 bases from J, with 21 bases in between. Germline V gene lookup returns CDR1 MNHNY and CDR2 SVGAGI (reference sequence). The CDR3 has 14 residues. As DNA, the CDR3 is TGTGCCAGCCGTCCTTTAGGGCCGACAATAGGCTACACCTTC. Its protein is CASRPLGPTIGYTF.

The chain recombines TRBV6-5 with TRBJ2-3; possibly TRBD1 for D (6 bases). V lost 5 bases to trimming and J lost 4 bases, with 13 bases between them. Germline V gene lookup returns CDR1 MNHEY and CDR2 SVGAGI. CDR3 length: 14 residues. The CDR3 is CASSPSGVADTQYF. The CDR3 nucleotides are TGTGCCAGCAGTCCTTCAGGGGTGGCAGATACGCAGTATTTT.

The chain is built from TRBV30 and TRBJ2-5; 10 nucleotides align to TRBD2. The CDR3 is 15 amino acids. Germline V gene lookup returns CDR1 GTSNPN and CDR2 SVGIG (reference sequence). J lost 5 bases, V lost 3 bases, and 9 bases had no gene match. The CDR3 is CAWRLSGRAAETQYF. The DNA for the CDR3 is TGTGCCTGGAGGTTGAGCGGGAGGGCCGCGGAGACCCAGTACTTC.

The J gene is TRBJ2-5, the V gene TRBV5-1; 7 nucleotides align to TRBD2. Looked up from germline, CDR1 is SGHRS and CDR2 is YFSETQ. V trimming: 1 base; J trimming: 2 bases; junction bases outside the gene matches: 2. The CDR3 spans 14 residues. CDR3 nucleotide sequence: TGCGCCAGCAGCTTGCAAGCGGGGCAAGAGACCCAGTACTTC. Residues: CASSLQAGQETQYF.

The chain employs TRBV15 and TRBJ2-7, with 7 bases aligning to TRBD2. The CDR3 sequence is 14 residues long. Unmatched junction bases numbered 0, after V lost 1 base and J lost 0 bases. Germline values: CDR1 LNHNV, CDR2 YYDKDF (reference sequence). CDR3 sequence reads: CATSRGEGSYEQYF. CDR3 nucleotide sequence: TGTGCCACCAGCAGAGGGGAGGGCTCCTACGAGCAGTACTTC.

This sequence joins TRBV7-9 and TRBJ2-4; TRBD2 matches at 8 bases. The CDR3 length is 15 residues. Trimming at V came to 8 bases and at J to 0 bases, leaving 6 bases not matched to a gene. Germline CDR1 and CDR2: SEHNR and FQNEAQ (reference sequence). Here the CDR3 reads CASGLAGLAKNIQYF. CDR3 coding DNA: TGTGCCAGCGGACTAGCTGGTCTAGCCAAAAACATTCAGTACTTC.

This clone was detected a few times. The chain combines TRBV13 with TRBJ1-2; 9 bases line up with TRBD1. The germline gives CDR1 PRHDT, CDR2 FYEKMQ (reference sequence). With V trimmed by 5 bases and J by 5 bases, 6 bases remained unmatched. The CDR3 runs to 14 residues. As DNA, the CDR3 is TGTGCCAGCAGCGGTGGGACAGGGATTTATGGCTACACCTTC. It specifies CASSGGTGIYGYTF.

Regarding this clone: Within the sample, other DNA sequences also encode this same CDR3. The rearrangement joins TRBV5-4 to TRBJ1-1; 10 nucleotides line up with TRBD1. CDR1 and CDR2 from the germline V gene are SGHNT and YYREEE (reference sequence). V trimming: 0 bases; J trimming: 5 bases; junction bases outside the gene matches: 1. CDR3 size: 14 residues. As DNA, the CDR3 is TGTGCCAGCAGCTTGGGGGACAGGGGAACTGAAGCTTTCTTT. This codes for CASSLGDRGTEAFF.

This rearrangement joins TRBV5-6 to TRBJ2-5; D is ambiguous. The germline V and J ends were trimmed by 3 bases and 2 bases, with 20 bases remaining between them. This CDR3 has 17 amino acids. CDR1 and CDR2 from the germline V gene are SGHDT and YYEEEE. The CDR3 DNA reads as TGTGCCAGCAGCTCAGCAGAGCAGAACTTGTTACAAGAGACCCAGTACTTC. This sequence encodes CASSSAEQNLLQETQYF.

The chain combines TRBV5-4 with TRBJ2-7, with TRBD2 identical over 8 bases. The trim removed 4 bases at V and 7 bases at J, leaving 10 bases unmatched. Germline-derived CDR1 and CDR2 are SGHNT and YYREEE (reference sequence). This CDR3 is 14 amino acids long. The CDR3 DNA is TGTGCCAGCAGCATCACCGGGACTAGAGGAGAGCAGTACTTC. Its protein product is CASSITGTRGEQYF.

This sequence joins TRBV18 and TRBJ2-5; no reliable D call. Germline V lookup: CDR1 KGHSH, CDR2 LQKENI. Between the trimmed V and J ends, which lost 0 bases and 2 bases, there was a span of 10 bases. CDR3 length: 15 amino acids. The CDR3: CASSPPGGQQETQYF. The CDR3 coding sequence is TGTGCCAGCTCACCACCGGGCGGCCAGCAAGAGACCCAGTACTTC.

This clone was found once. This chain connects TRBV6-1 to TRBJ1-2; D might be TRBD1 (5 bases). CDR3 length: 14 amino acids. Germline-derived CDR1 and CDR2 are MNHNS and SASEGT. V was cut by 3 bases and J by 8 bases, with 16 bases left in between. In DNA, the CDR3 is TGTGCCAGCAGTGATCCCCGAGGGGTTAGGGGCTACACCTTC. This gives the protein CASSDPRGVRGYTF.

The J gene is TRBJ2-1, the V gene TRBV10-3; 8 nucleotides agree with TRBD2. The CDR3 contains 12 residues. V dropped 4 bases and J dropped 9; count of bases not matched to a gene: 2. The germline V gene has CDR1 ENHRY and CDR2 SYGVKD. Here the CDR3 reads CAISGTSSEQFF. CDR3 sequence (DNA): TGTGCCATCAGTGGGACTAGCTCTGAGCAGTTCTTC.

With regard to this clone: A much bigger clone sits one base away, suggesting this may be a read error. Other DNA sequences of this sample code for an identical CDR3. CDR3 DNA: TGTGCCACCAGCCCGGACAGGAACTATGGCTACACCTTC. Its protein is CATSPDRNYGYTF. The chain carries TRBV15 and TRBJ1-2; 7 nucleotides match TRBD1. The CDR3 runs to 13 residues. Germline V CDR1 and CDR2: LNHNV, YYDKDF (reference sequence). V lost 5 bases and J lost 2; bases outside the gene matches: 2. Based on the CDR3 plus reference TRBV15 and TRBJ1-2, the full variable domain is DAMVIQNPRYQVTQFGKPVTLSCSQTLNHNVMYWYQQKSSQAPKLLFHYYDKDFNNEADTPDNFQSRRPNTSFCFLDIRSPGLGDTAMYLCATSPDRNYGYTFGSGTRLTVV.

The chain combines TRBV7-2 with TRBJ2-6; D unresolved. Trimming took 1 base from V and 4 from J, leaving 8 bases between them. CDR3 size: 15 residues. Germline CDR1 and CDR2: SGHTA and FQGNSA. For the CDR3, the DNA is TGTGCCAGCAGCTTAGGTGGAAGAGGGGCCAACGTCCTGACTTTC. This gives the protein CASSLGGRGANVLTF.

The chain recombines TRBV7-8 with TRBJ1-1; D is perhaps TRBD1 (5 bases). The germline CDR1 and CDR2 sequences are SGHVS and FQNEAQ. The V and J ends lost 5 bases and 1 base respectively, with 14 bases between them. The CDR3 totals 15 residues. This chain's CDR3 is CASSPRLQGNTEAFF. CDR3 bases: TGTGCCAGCAGCCCACGTCTCCAGGGGAACACTGAAGCTTTCTTT.